Below, 24 T cell receptor beta chains from the same sample are listed, as sequenced in a study of CD4 T cells in relation to SARS-CoV-2 and coronaviruses. The repertoire was sequenced with immunoSEQ multiplex PCR; TCRdb's copy has only in-frame clones and lacks some. Of tens of thousands of clones in the sample, roughly 88% were seen once. The specimen was memory CD4+ T cells from PBMCs. The receptors stem from an adult with COVID-19.

This clone was seen only once. The V and J genes are TRBV5-4 and TRBJ2-7; TRBD2 aligns across 10 bases. V lost 0 bases to trimming and J lost 7 bases; unmatched junction nucleotides: 4. The germline V gene encodes CDR1 SGHNT and CDR2 YYREEE (reference sequence). This CDR3 spans 14 amino acids. The CDR3 bases are TGTGCCAGCAGCTTGGGACTAGCGGGTTTGGAGCAGTACTTC. Translation gives CASSLGLAGLEQYF.

This chain joins TRBV3-1 (or the pseudogene TRBV3-2) and TRBJ2-2, with D tentatively TRBD2 (6 bases). This CDR3 is 14 amino acids long. CDR1 is LGHDT, CDR2 YNNKEL, per germline (reference sequence). Trimming cost V 4 bases and J 7 bases, with 13 bases left between them. CDR3 amino acids: CASSPYIGGGELFF. CDR3 sequence (DNA): TGTGCCAGCAGCCCGTATATCGGGGGCGGGGAGCTGTTTTTT.

V is TRBV24-1 and J is TRBJ2-5, with D possibly being TRBD2 (7 bases). Trimming removed 0 bases from V and 4 bases from J, with 11 bases in between. The CDR3 length is 15 residues. Germline-derived CDR1 and CDR2 are KGHDR and SFDVKD. This CDR3 reads CATSDLRGGRETQYF. The CDR3 bases are TGTGCCACCAGTGATTTGAGGGGGGGGAGAGAGACCCAGTACTTC.

V and J are TRBV5-1 and TRBJ1-4; no clear D. The V gene's germline CDR1 is SGHRS and CDR2 YFSETQ. Trimming pared 4 bases from V and 4 bases from J, leaving 11 bases between. The CDR3 is 14 amino acids. CDR3 DNA: TGCGCCAGCAGCAGGCGGGCAGATAATGAAAAACTGTTTTTT. It specifies CASSRRADNEKLFF.

V gene TRBV3-1 (or the pseudogene TRBV3-2) combines with J gene TRBJ2-2, with 7 positions matching TRBD2. The length of the CDR3 is 18 residues. Germline CDR1 is LGHDT and CDR2 is YNNKEL (reference sequence). The trim removed 1 base at V and 5 bases at J, leaving 13 bases unmatched. CDR3 region: CASSQGLANPQGTGELFF. The CDR3 nucleotides read TGTGCCAGCAGCCAAGGACTAGCAAACCCTCAAGGAACCGGGGAGCTGTTTTTT.

This clone was found once. The genes are TRBV14 and TRBJ1-3; no clear D. The germline gives CDR1 SGHDN, CDR2 FVKESK. V was cut by 0 bases and J by 0 bases, with 6 bases left in between. This CDR3 contains 15 residues. CDR3 sequence: CASSQDSSSGNTIYF. As DNA, the CDR3 is TGTGCCAGCAGCCAAGACTCCAGCTCTGGAAACACCATATATTTT.

The CDR3 reads CASSLVPTATNEKLFF. DNA of the CDR3: TGTGCCAGCAGCCTAGTCCCAACAGCAACTAATGAAAAACTGTTTTTT. The rearrangement uses TRBV4-2 and TRBJ1-4; no clear D gene. Germline V gene sequence: CDR1 LGHNA, CDR2 YNFKEQ. CDR3 length: 16 amino acids. The germline V and J ends were trimmed by 4 bases and 0 bases, with 12 bases remaining between them.

This rearrangement joins TRBV19 to TRBJ1-3; D is uncertain. The CDR3 loop spans 15 amino acids. V shed 2 bases and J shed 0 bases, with 8 bases lying between them. The V gene's germline CDR1 is LNHDA and CDR2 SQIVND (reference sequence). In nucleotides, the CDR3 is TGTGCCAGTAGTATATCGACGGCCTCTGGAAACACCATATATTTT. Residues: CASSISTASGNTIYF.

This clone appeared a few times. The V gene is TRBV5-6, the J gene TRBJ1-2, with 7 bases lining up with TRBD1. The CDR3 runs to 17 residues. The V gene's germline CDR1 is SGHDT and CDR2 YYEEEE. V lost 4 bases and J lost 4; bases outside the gene matches: 16. Here the CDR3 DNA reads TGTGCCAGCAGCATCGAGACAGGGCTAAATACAGTCTATGGCTACACCTTC. Translated: CASSIETGLNTVYGYTF.

In this sample, this clone turned up a few times. The chain joins TRBV2 to TRBJ1-2, with TRBD1 as a possible D gene (5 bases). Germline values: CDR1 SNHLY, CDR2 FYNNEI. The CDR3 runs 14 residues. The V end lost 6 bases, the J end lost 4 bases, and 15 bases lay between the germline ends. DNA for the CDR3: TGTGCCAGCAGAATGGGGACCCGGACCTATGGCTACACCTTC. Its translation is CASRMGTRTYGYTF.

V and J are TRBV4-2 and TRBJ2-1; D may be TRBD1 or TRBD2 (6 bases each). Germline V CDR1 and CDR2: LGHNA, YNFKEQ. Trimming took off 1 base at V and 4 bases at J, with 17 bases between the two ends. This CDR3 spans 17 amino acids. CDR3 DNA sequence: TGTGCCAGCAGCCAAGTGCACGGGGGCAACCCGTACAATGAGCAGTTCTTC. Translated: CASSQVHGGNPYNEQFF.

The V and J genes are TRBV15 and TRBJ1-2, with D possibly matching TRBD1 (5 bases). CDR3 length: 15 amino acids. V was pared by 0 bases and J by 8 bases, with 16 bases between. Germline V gene lookup returns CDR1 LNHNV and CDR2 YYDKDF (reference sequence). CDR3 DNA sequence: TGTGCCACCAGCAGAGACCCCGGGGGGGGTTCAGGCTACACCTTC. Amino acid sequence: CATSRDPGGGSGYTF.

The J gene is TRBJ1-6, the V gene TRBV12-3 or TRBV12-4; perhaps TRBD1 as D (6 bases). The CDR3 totals 13 residues. V was shortened by 9 bases and J by 7 bases, with 13 bases between the two germline ends. The DNA for the CDR3 is TGTGCCAGTCGGGGGGCGGCGAATTCACCCCTCCACTTT. Translating gives CASRGAANSPLHF.

This rearrangement joins TRBV19 to TRBJ1-5; D unclear. The CDR3 sequence is 13 residues long. Germline CDR1 reads LNHDA; CDR2 reads SQIVND (reference sequence). The V end lost 7 bases, the J end lost 1 base, and 8 bases lay between the germline ends. The CDR3 coding sequence is TGTGCCAGTAAGGCGGGGAGCAATCAGCCCCAGCATTTT. Amino acid sequence: CASKAGSNQPQHF. Full variable domain (remainder filled in from reference TRBV19 and TRBJ1-5): DGGITQSPKYLFRKEGQNVTLSCEQNLNHDAMYWYRQDPGQGLRLIYYSQIVNDFQKGDIAEGYSVSREKKESFPLTVTSAQKNPTAFYLCASKAGSNQPQHFGDGTRLSIL.

The chain links TRBV5-1 to TRBJ1-2; possible D gene TRBD1, 6 bases. Germline CDR1 reads SGHRS; CDR2 reads YFSETQ. This CDR3 contains 15 residues. V was pared by 5 bases and J by 8 bases, with 22 bases between. In DNA, the CDR3 is TGCGCCAGCAGGGAGGAAACAGGGACACTGAGGGGCTACACCTTC. It specifies CASREETGTLRGYTF. The full variable domain, in which reference TRBV5-1 and TRBJ1-2 provide the parts outside the CDR3, is KAGVTQTPRYLIKTRGQQVTLSCSPISGHRSVSWYQQTPGQGLQFLFEYFSETQRNKGNFPGRFSGRQFSNSRSEMNVSTLELGDSALYLCASREETGTLRGYTFGSGTRLTVV.

The chain uses TRBV12-5 and TRBJ1-3; D uncertain. Germline V gene data show CDR1 as LGHNT and CDR2 as FRNRAP. This CDR3 has 16 residues. V lost 5 bases to trimming and J lost 4 bases, with 18 bases between them. This CDR3 is CASGTNTVGPGNTIYF. CDR3 nucleotide sequence: TGTGCTAGTGGTACAAATACGGTCGGGCCCGGAAACACCATATATTTT.

This chain links TRBV28 with TRBJ1-2; D may be TRBD1 (6 bases). This CDR3 is built from 16 residues. Germline assignment: CDR1 MDHEN and CDR2 SYDVKM. The V end was cut by 2 bases, the J end by 7 bases, with 20 bases between. Here the CDR3 DNA reads TGTGCCAGCAGTTTAGGGGGCCAGGATAGTTTAGGTGGCTACACCTTC. Translated: CASSLGGQDSLGGYTF.

The chain employs TRBV11-2 and TRBJ2-1, with 10 bases fitting TRBD2. The CDR3 length is 17 residues. V lost 1 base, J lost 0 bases, and 3 bases stayed unmatched. Germline loops: CDR1 SGHAT, CDR2 FQNNGV. CDR3: CASSLASGGVSYNEQFF. DNA for the CDR3: TGTGCCAGCAGCTTAGCCAGCGGGGGGGTCTCCTACAATGAGCAGTTCTTC.

The chain links TRBV28 to TRBJ1-2, with D possibly TRBD1 on 6 matching bases. This CDR3 contains 13 residues. Trimming took 8 bases from V and 2 from J, leaving 12 bases between them. Germline V lookup: CDR1 MDHEN, CDR2 SYDVKM. CDR3 sequence reads: CASLPTGNYGYTF. As DNA, the CDR3 is TGTGCCAGCCTACCGACAGGAAACTATGGCTACACCTTC.

The chain combines TRBV24-1 with TRBJ1-1; no clear D gene. Trimming took off 4 bases at V and 11 bases at J, with 13 bases between the two ends. The CDR3 contains 12 residues. Per germline, CDR1 KGHDR and CDR2 SFDVKD. CDR3 amino acids: CATSDIRPRAFF. The CDR3 DNA sequence: TGTGCCACCAGTGACATTCGGCCAAGGGCTTTCTTT.

V is TRBV19 and J is TRBJ1-6; D is possibly TRBD1 (5 bases). The germline V gene has CDR1 LNHDA and CDR2 SQIVND (reference sequence). The CDR3 sequence is 16 residues long. Trimming pared 5 bases from V and 4 bases from J, leaving 15 bases between. CDR3 nucleotide sequence: TGTGCCAGTAGTTCGGGCCTCAAGGGGTATAATTCACCCCTCCACTTT. Protein product: CASSSGLKGYNSPLHF. Based on the CDR3 plus reference TRBV19 and TRBJ1-6, the full variable domain is DGGITQSPKYLFRKEGQNVTLSCEQNLNHDAMYWYRQDPGQGLRLIYYSQIVNDFQKGDIAEGYSVSREKKESFPLTVTSAQKNPTAFYLCASSSGLKGYNSPLHFGNGTRLTVT.

The V and J genes are TRBV7-9 and TRBJ2-3; the D gene could be TRBD1 or TRBD2 (5 bases each). The CDR3 length is 15 residues. The V and J ends lost 7 bases and 1 base respectively, with 15 bases between them. Germline V gives CDR1 SEHNR, CDR2 FQNEAQ (reference sequence). CDR3 sequence reads: CASTGKGTRTDTQYF. DNA of the CDR3: TGTGCCAGCACCGGGAAGGGGACCCGCACAGATACGCAGTATTTT.

The chain couples TRBV10-2 to TRBJ2-5; 10 bases match TRBD1. The V gene's germline CDR1 is WSHSY and CDR2 SAAADI. There are 13 residues in the CDR3. Losses at the gene ends were 8 bases for V and 5 bases for J; bases not matched to a gene: 5. CDR3: CASPGQGWETQYF. The CDR3 nucleotides read TGCGCCAGCCCGGGACAGGGGTGGGAGACCCAGTACTTC.

CDR3 DNA sequence: TGTGCCAGCAGATCACTTGGGACAGGGAGTTCACCCCTCCACTTT. Its translation: CASRSLGTGSSPLHF. The chain joins TRBV27 to TRBJ1-6, with 9 positions matching TRBD1. The CDR3 loop spans 15 amino acids. The ends lost 6 bases at V and 9 bases at J; junction bases unmatched: 9. The germline V gene has CDR1 MNHEY and CDR2 SMNVEV (reference sequence).